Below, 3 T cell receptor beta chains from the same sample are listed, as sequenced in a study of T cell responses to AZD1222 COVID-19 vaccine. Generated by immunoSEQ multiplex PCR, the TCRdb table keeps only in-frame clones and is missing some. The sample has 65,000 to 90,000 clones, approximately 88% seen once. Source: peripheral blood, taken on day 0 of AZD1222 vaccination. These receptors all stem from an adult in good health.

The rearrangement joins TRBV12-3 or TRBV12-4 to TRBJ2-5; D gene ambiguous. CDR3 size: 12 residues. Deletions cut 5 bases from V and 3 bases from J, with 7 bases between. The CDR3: CASSRSKETQYF. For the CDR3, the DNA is TGTGCCAGCAGTCGGAGCAAAGAGACCCAGTACTTC.

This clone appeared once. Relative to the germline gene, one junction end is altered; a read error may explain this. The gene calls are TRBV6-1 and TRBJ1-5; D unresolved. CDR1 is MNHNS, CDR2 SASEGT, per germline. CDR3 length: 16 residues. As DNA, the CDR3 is TGTGCCAGCAGCGAAGCCCTCCCAGGAGGCAATCAGCCCCAGCATTTT. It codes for CASSEALPGGNQPQHF.

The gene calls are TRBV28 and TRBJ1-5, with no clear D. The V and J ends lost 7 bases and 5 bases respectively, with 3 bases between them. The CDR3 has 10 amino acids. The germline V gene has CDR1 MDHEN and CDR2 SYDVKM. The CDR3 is CASNDQPQHF. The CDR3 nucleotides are TGTGCCAGCAACGATCAGCCCCAGCATTTT.